These 21 T cell receptor beta chains were sequenced from one sample in a study of CD8+ T cells in alopecia areata. cDNA prepared by RNA extraction and subsequent reverse transcription served as the template for sequencing. Assay: immunoSEQ multiplex PCR; the TCRdb copy retains only in-frame clones and omits some. Observed in the sample are about 110,000 clones, none of them singletons. Sample: lesional skin. These receptors were obtained from a C3H/HeJ mouse with alopecia areata. Strain MHC haplotype: H2-k.

This clone was seen a handful of times. The gene names here belong to mouse. The read terminates 4 residues ahead of where the CDR3 ends, so the germline J gene completes it. The rearrangement links TRBV1 to TRBJ1-2, with 7 bases fitting TRBD1. V shed 6 bases, J shed 4 bases, and the junction held 8 bases outside the gene matches. The CDR3 runs to 14 residues. Germline V CDR1 and CDR2: NSQYPW, LRSPGD (reference sequence). The CDR3 loop is CTCRRGGEASDYTF. CDR3 DNA (partial): TGCACCTGCAGGCGAGGGGGCGAAGCCTCC.

In regard to this clone: Germline and genes: mouse. The read ends 4 residues shy of where the CDR3 ends; the end is completed using the germline J gene. V gene TRBV1 combines with J gene TRBJ2-1, with 10 positions matching TRBD2. Trimming at V came to 7 bases and at J to 1 base, leaving 1 base not matched to a gene. In germline, CDR1 is NSQYPW, CDR2 LRSPGD (reference sequence). The CDR3 has 14 residues. Here the CDR3 reads CTCTTGGNYAEQFF. CDR3 DNA, as far as it was read: TGCACCTGCACGACTGGGGGGAACTATGCT.

To note about this clone: Genes and germline come from the mouse. The read stops 4 residues short of the end of the CDR3; the missing end is completed from the germline J gene. The chain uses TRBV13-3 and TRBJ2-5, with 11 bases fitting TRBD2. The CDR3 covers 16 residues. Losses at the gene ends were 5 bases for V and 0 bases for J; bases not matched to a gene: 5. The germline CDR1 and CDR2 sequences are NNHDY and SYVADS. CDR3 in amino acids: CASSPRDWGNQDTQYF. Partial CDR3 DNA: TGTGCCAGCAGCCCCCGGGACTGGGGGAACCAAGAC.

A few counts support this clone. Genes here carry mouse names. The CDR3 end falls 4 residues outside the read, so it is completed with the germline J gene. The chain uses TRBV13-3 and TRBJ1-1, with 12 nucleotides matching TRBD1. The J segment lost 0 bases and the V segment lost 4 bases, leaving 4 bases of the junction unmatched. The germline CDR1 and CDR2 sequences are NNHDY and SYVADS. The CDR3 sequence is 16 residues long. CDR3 sequence: CASSLGTGGPNTEVFF. The CDR3 DNA, read in part, is TGTGCCAGCAGTCTTGGGACAGGGGGCCCAAACACA.

A few counts support this clone. TCRdb and the translated DNA give different amino acids at residue 14; the protein presented here is the one translated from the DNA. Gene names and germline refer to mouse. Read data end 3 residues before the CDR3 end; the end is taken from the germline J gene. The chain combines TRBV13-3 with TRBJ1-3, with 11 bases fitting TRBD1. The CDR3 is 17 residues long. Germline V gene data show CDR1 as NNHDY and CDR2 as SYVADS. After removal of 5 bases from V and 0 bases from J, the junction contained 7 bases not matched to a gene. Partial CDR3 DNA: TGTGCCAGCAGCGGGGACAGGGGGTCTAATTCTGGAAATACG. It is translated as CASSGDRGSNSGNT. The entire CDR3 reads CASSGDRGSNSGNTLYF. The full variable domain, completed using reference TRBV13-3 and TRBJ1-3, is EAAVTQSPRSKVAVTGGKVTLSCHQTNNHDYMYWYRQDTGHGLRLIHYSYVADSTEKGDIPDGYKASRPSQENFSLILELASLSQTAVYFCASSGDRGSNSGNTLYFGEGSRLIVV.

To note about this clone: Germline and genes: mouse. The missing CDR3 end, 4 residues past where the read stops, is filled in from the germline J gene. The rearrangement links TRBV1 to TRBJ2-2; 8 bases agree with TRBD2. There are 15 residues in the CDR3. Germline V gives CDR1 NSQYPW, CDR2 LRSPGD (reference sequence). V trimming: 0 bases; J trimming: 5 bases; junction bases outside the gene matches: 2. Here the CDR3 reads CTCSAEAGGTGQLYF. The sequenced CDR3 bases are TGCACCTGCAGTGCAGAGGCTGGGGGGACCGGG. Full variable domain (outside the CDR3, taken from reference TRBV1 and TRBJ2-2): VTLLEQNPRWRLVPRGQAVNLRCILKNSQYPWMSWYQQDLQKQLQWLFTLRSPGDKEVKSLPGADYLATRVTDTELRLQVANMSQGRTLYCTCSAEAGGTGQLYFGEGSKLTVL.

Only a few counts were recorded for this clone. Each gene name is a mouse one. The observed sequence ends 4 residues before the CDR3 terminus, with the missing tail filled in from the germline J gene. This chain joins TRBV13-1 and TRBJ2-1; 10 nucleotides align to TRBD1. The length of the CDR3 is 20 residues. The trim removed 1 base at V and 1 base at J, leaving 14 bases unmatched. The V gene's germline CDR1 is NSHNY and CDR2 SYGAGN. CDR3 sequence: CASSDMAGTGEGKNYAEQFF. The CDR3 DNA, read in part, is TGTGCCAGCAGTGATATGGCCGGGACAGGGGAGGGGAAAAACTATGCT.

This clone was observed at least ten times. Gene names follow the mouse nomenclature. The read stops 4 residues short of the end of the CDR3; the missing end is completed from the germline J gene. The chain combines TRBV13-3 with TRBJ2-1; 9 nucleotides align to TRBD2. The V segment lost 3 bases and the J segment 3 bases; nucleotides outside the gene matches: 4. The CDR3 runs to 15 residues. CDR1 and CDR2 (germline): NNHDY, SYVADS. The CDR3 loop is CASSARTGAYAEQFF. CDR3 DNA (partial): TGTGCCAGCAGTGCCAGGACTGGGGCCTATGCT.

The sample holds a few counts of this clone. Gene names and germline refer to mouse. The observed sequence ends 4 residues before the CDR3 terminus, with the missing tail filled in from the germline J gene. Other DNA sequences in this sample translate to the same CDR3. The chain has TRBV19 and TRBJ2-1, with D possibly matching TRBD1 (5 bases). The germline V gene has CDR1 FNHDT and CDR2 SITEND (reference sequence). Trimming took off 6 bases at V and 1 base at J, with 8 bases between the two ends. CDR3 size: 13 residues. The sequenced CDR3 bases are TGTGCCAGCACTACAGGAAACTATGCT. As protein: CASTTGNYA. From start to end, the CDR3 is CASTTGNYAEQFF.

A remark on this clone: Each gene name is a mouse one. The observed sequence ends 4 residues before the CDR3 terminus, with the missing tail filled in from the germline J gene. V is TRBV1 and J is TRBJ1-1; weak D call: TRBD1 (6 bases). The length of the CDR3 is 15 residues. V dropped 1 base and J dropped 3 bases, with 12 bases sitting between them. Germline-derived CDR1 and CDR2 are NSQYPW and LRSPGD (reference sequence). The covered CDR3 bases are TGCACCTGCAGTGCAGGAGGGGGAAAGGACACA. This gives the protein CTCSAGGGKDT. The complete CDR3 sequence is CTCSAGGGKDTEVFF.

Comments on this clone: Gene names denote mouse genes. Read data end 4 residues before the CDR3 end; the end is taken from the germline J gene. The chain couples TRBV13-2 to TRBJ1-2, with no clear D. Germline CDR1 and CDR2: NNHNN and SYGAGS (reference sequence). The CDR3 extends over 14 amino acids. V lost 0 bases, J lost 0 bases, and 6 bases lay in between. The CDR3 protein is CASGDGFTNSDYTF. The CDR3 bases that were read are TGTGCCAGCGGTGATGGGTTCACAAACTCC.

A remark on this clone: Here the gene names and germline are mouse. CDR3 DNA (partial): TGCACCTGCGGGACAGGGGGCCCGGGAGATGACGAA. Residues: CTCGTGGPGDDE. Given in full, the CDR3 is CTCGTGGPGDDERLFF. The chain carries TRBV1 and TRBJ1-4; 12 bases are a match to TRBD1. Sequencing ends 4 residues short of the CDR3 end; the germline J gene provides the rest. Germline values: CDR1 NSQYPW, CDR2 LRSPGD (reference sequence). CDR3 length: 16 residues. Trimming cost V 8 bases and J 6 bases; bases outside gene matches: 10.

Points on this clone: Mouse gene names and germline throughout. The read ends 4 residues shy of where the CDR3 ends; the end is completed using the germline J gene. The chain combines TRBV1 with TRBJ2-4; 9 nucleotides match TRBD2. V lost 5 bases to trimming and J lost 0 bases; unmatched junction nucleotides: 6. The CDR3 is made up of 16 amino acids. Germline V gene sequence: CDR1 NSQYPW, CDR2 LRSPGD (reference sequence). The CDR3 loop is CTCSNWGVGSQNTLYF. The DNA read from the CDR3 is TGCACCTGCAGTAACTGGGGGGTAGGGAGTCAAAAC.

Points on this clone: The genes are named according to mouse. Read coverage stops 4 residues before the CDR3 terminus; the germline J gene supplies the remainder. This chain connects TRBV1 to TRBJ1-2; TRBD1 aligns across 7 bases. Germline-derived CDR1 and CDR2 are NSQYPW and LRSPGD (reference sequence). The V gene end was trimmed by 0 bases and the J gene end by 0 bases; junction bases not matched to a gene: 4. This CDR3 spans 16 amino acids. CDR3 DNA (partial): TGCACCTGCAGTGCAGATGGCGGGACAGCAAACTCC. As protein: CTCSADGGTANS. From start to end, the CDR3 is CTCSADGGTANSDYTF.

Ten or more counts support this clone. Genes here carry mouse names. Read data end 4 residues before the CDR3 end; the end is taken from the germline J gene. Other DNA sequences in this sample translate to the same CDR3. This chain uses TRBV13-3 with TRBJ1-4, with D tentatively TRBD1 (6 bases). CDR1 and CDR2 from the germline V gene are NNHDY and SYVADS. The CDR3 has 13 amino acids. The part of the CDR3 DNA that was read is TGTGCCAGCAGTGATCAAGGGGGCGAA. It encodes CASSDQGGE. The CDR3 in full is CASSDQGGERLFF.

This clone was counted between two and nine times. Any gene name here is a mouse gene name. The observed sequence ends 4 residues before the CDR3 terminus, with the missing tail filled in from the germline J gene. This chain uses TRBV19 with TRBJ2-7, with TRBD2 as a possible D gene (5 bases). The germline gives CDR1 FNHDT, CDR2 SITEND (reference sequence). CDR3 length equals 13 residues. V lost 6 bases and J 0 bases, leaving 10 bases between the germline ends. CDR3 bases read: TGTGCCAGCACCCCGGACTCCTCCTAT. It is translated as CASTPDSSY. The full CDR3 sequence reads CASTPDSSYEQYF.

Turning to this clone: A read error is possible here, since a much larger clone lies one base away. The listed genes are named as in mouse. The CDR3 extends 4 residues past the end of the read, so its final part is completed from the germline J gene. V usage is TRBV14 and J usage is TRBJ2-7; 11 bases are a match to TRBD2. Germline V lookup: CDR1 SGHDT, CDR2 FRDEAV. With 4 bases clipped from V and 2 bases from J, the junction kept 2 bases outside the gene matches. CDR3 size: 14 residues. The CDR3: CASSPTGGAYEQYF. The covered CDR3 bases are TGTGCCAGCAGTCCGACTGGGGGGGCCTAT.

In regard to this clone: The gene names here belong to mouse. The read ends 4 residues early relative to the CDR3; the germline J gene fills the gap. The chain combines TRBV13-2 with TRBJ1-2; D is uncertain. Germline loops: CDR1 NNHNN, CDR2 SYGAGS (reference sequence). CDR3 size: 14 residues. The ends were cut back, 1 base at V and 3 bases at J, with 10 bases in the middle. Partial CDR3 DNA: TGTGCCAGCGGTGATTGGGTAGCGGACTCC. It encodes CASGDWVADS. The complete CDR3 protein is CASGDWVADSDYTF.

As regards this clone: Mouse names are used for the genes. The read halts 4 residues ahead of the CDR3 end, with the missing end drawn from the germline J gene. V usage is TRBV13-3 and J usage is TRBJ1-1, with D maybe TRBD1 (5 bases). The CDR3 length is 12 residues. Germline values: CDR1 NNHDY, CDR2 SYVADS. The germline V and J ends were trimmed by 7 bases and 0 bases, with 7 bases remaining between them. CDR3 DNA (partial): TGTGCCAGCCGACAGTCAAACACA. As protein: CASRQSNT. The full CDR3 protein reads CASRQSNTEVFF.

Only a few counts were recorded for this clone. Gene names denote mouse genes. Sequencing ends 4 residues short of the CDR3 end; the germline J gene provides the rest. V is TRBV31 and J is TRBJ2-7, with TRBD2 matching over 8 bases. Trimming cost V 1 base and J 2 bases; bases outside gene matches: 4. From germline, CDR1 is GKSSPN and CDR2 SITVG. The CDR3 consists of 14 residues. The chain's CDR3 is CAWSRRGGAYEQYF. The sequenced part of the CDR3 DNA is TGTGCCTGGAGTCGCCGGGGGGGCGCCTAT.

In the case of this clone: The DNA translation disagrees with the TCRdb protein at residue 11, so the protein in this description comes from the DNA. Gene names refer to mouse genes. With the read ending 3 residues before the CDR3 end, the germline J gene is used to fill in that end. This sequence joins TRBV13-1 and TRBJ1-6; D remains ambiguous. TRBJ1-6 carries the ORF label, with uncertain function. CDR1 and CDR2 from the germline V gene are NSHNY and SYGAGN. The CDR3 is made up of 14 amino acids. V was clipped by 3 bases and J by 4 bases, with 8 bases between them. This CDR3 is CASSATKYNSPLYF. CDR3 DNA (partial): TGTGCCAGCAGTGCCACAAAATATAATTCGCCC.